This T cell receptor (beta chain) came from a study of regulatory T cells in long-lasting Graves disease. Study context: Antithyroid drug use was under 3 months in newly diagnosed Graves' patients.

This clonotype was observed once. HTBI primers from iRepertoire and Arm-PCR of CDR3 regions yielded the TCR beta libraries. TCRdb ran MiXCR on the multiplex PCR reads and lists one entry per CDR3 protein. Seen here are about 310,000 distinct CDR3 sequences, 15% to 20% observed once, and the top ten hold roughly 35%. Time point indicated: newly diagnosed GD, antithyroid drugs for less than 3 months. The authors made the TCR library using RNA they extracted from PBMCs. CDR3 length equals 14 residues. Trimming removed 7 bases from V and 4 bases from J, with 17 bases in between. Germline CDR1 MDHEN, CDR2 SYDVKM.

The chain joins TRBV28 to TRBJ2-7; D gene unclear. The TCR originated in a female donor with Graves disease. The input for sequencing was peripheral blood mononuclear cells (PBMCs), taken at new diagnosis, from a patient treated with antithyroid drugs. The CDR3 sequence is CASTRGTWPYEQYF. CDR3 sequence (DNA): TGTGCCAGCACGCGAGGAACGTGGCCTTACGAGCAGTACTTC.